This note documents a single TCR beta chain sequence. The source of the sample is a study of Ad26.COV2.S vaccination and SARS-CoV-2 variants. Sequencing was performed with immunoSEQ multiplex PCR; in TCRdb, only in-frame clones are kept and a portion is missing. The sample yields about 350,000 clones, about 90% seen once. V was clipped by 0 bases and J by 8 bases, with 12 bases between them. The CDR3 totals 15 residues. Germline CDR1 and CDR2: SGHNT and YYREEE (reference sequence). The sequencing used peripheral blood, collected after recovery from COVID-19. The receptor's source is a human donor who had recovered from COVID-19. V usage is TRBV5-4 and J usage is TRBJ1-6; a weak D match, TRBD1 (6 bases). CDR3 in DNA: TGTGCCAGCAGCTTGGTGGGGGCCTGGGATTCACCCCTCCACTTT. Amino acid sequence: CASSLVGAWDSPLHF.